This is a list of T cell receptor beta chains from one sample in a study of human T cells and chemical hapten exposure. TCRdb redid the calling of the RACE reads with MiXCR, one entry per CDR3 protein. In the table there are 150,000 to 200,000 distinct CDR3 sequences, under 25% of which are singletons. Sequencing was performed on whole blood, taken in connection with sensitization to the hapten diphenylcyclopropenone (DPC). The receptor source for this set is a woman between 50 and 59 years old with alopecia areata. Some clones in this sample may be carry-over from other donors' samples. CDR3s include the opening cysteine and the closing phenylalanine or tryptophan. A D gene is named only where the DNA matches it firmly. Clone size is given for some rows only: seen once, a few or many times, or a class if the clone is expanded.

J gene	D gene	clone size	V gene	CDR3 DNA	CDR3 protein
TRBJ1-1	NA	few	TRBV2	TGTGCCAGCAGTTCTTACACTGAAGCTTTCTTT	CASSSYTEAFF
TRBJ2-2	TRBD1	NA	TRBV20-1	TGCAGTGCTAGGGACAGGGTCACCGGGGAGCTGTTTTTT	CSARDRVTGELFF
TRBJ1-5	NA	few	TRBV5-1	TGCGCCAGCAGCTTGATGGGGGCAGAAAATCAGCCCCAGCATTTT	CASSLMGAENQPQHF
TRBJ2-4	NA	few	TRBV29-1	TGCAGCGTTGAATTGGGAGCCAAAAACATTCAGTACTTC	CSVELGAKNIQYF
TRBJ1-1	NA	NA	TRBV29-1	TGCAGCGTGGTACAGAACACTGAAGCTTTCTTT	CSVVQNTEAFF
TRBJ2-5	NA	few	TRBV5-1	TGCGCCAGCAGCTTACGACCGTCCGGAGCCCAAGAGACCCAGTACTTC	CASSLRPSGAQETQYF
TRBJ2-2	TRBD1	NA	TRBV29-1	TGCAGCGTTTCGGGGACAGCGAACACCGGGGAGCTGTTTTTT	CSVSGTANTGELFF
TRBJ1-2	NA	NA	TRBV5-1	TGCGCCAGCAGCTCGGACCCAACAGCAAGTCGCTACACCTTC	CASSSDPTASRYTF
TRBJ2-7	NA	NA	TRBV20-1	TGCAGTGCCACGGACAGAACCTACGAGCAGTACTTC	CSATDRTYEQYF
TRBJ2-2	NA	few	TRBV3-1	TGTGCCAGCAGCCAAGATATCCGAAAGGCAGGCCCGGGAGACACCGGGGAGCTGTTTTTT	CASSQDIRKAGPGDTGELFF
TRBJ1-5	NA	NA	TRBV7-2	TGTGCCAGCAGCTCAGCATTCCAGAGGCCCCAGCATTTT	CASSSAFQRPQHF
TRBJ2-2	TRBD2	few	TRBV5-1	TGCGCCAGCAGCTTGGTCCCGGGACTAGCACACACCGGGGAGCTGTTTTTT	CASSLVPGLAHTGELFF
TRBJ1-2	TRBD1	few	TRBV2	TGTGCCAGCAGCCCGAGGACAGGGATGGGCTATGGCTACACCTTC	CASSPRTGMGYGYTF
TRBJ2-1	NA	few	TRBV3-1	TGTGCCAGCAGCTACAAGCCCAATGAGCAGTTCTTC	CASSYKPNEQFF
TRBJ2-1	NA	few	TRBV11-2	TGTGCCAGCAGCCCAAATCGGGGCCGCTTCAATGAGCAGTTCTTC	CASSPNRGRFNEQFF
TRBJ2-1	TRBD2	few	TRBV29-1	TGCAGCGGAGCCCAACTAGCGGGAGGGCCCTCCTACAATGAGCAGTTCTTC	CSGAQLAGGPSYNEQFF
TRBJ2-7	TRBD2	NA	TRBV7-8	TGTGCCAGCAGCCCGAGTGGGGGGGGAGTTTACGAGCAGTACTTC	CASSPSGGGVYEQYF